A selection of T cell receptor beta chains follows, all from one sample in a study of vaccination effects on CD4 cells after COVID-19. These receptors have no known antigen. The protocol was immunoSEQ multiplex PCR, while the TCRdb copy is restricted to in-frame clones and leaves out a portion. Here the sample spans more than 20,000 clones, 69% being singletons. Material: CD4+ T cells from PBMCs cultured with SARS-CoV-2 spike peptides, obtained before COVID-19 vaccination. Receptor source: a human donor who had a prior SARS-CoV-2 infection. CDR3s include the opening cysteine and the closing phenylalanine or tryptophan. D genes are given only for firm matches. Expanded clones get a size class; other rows say once, few or many, or leave the size out.

CDR3 protein: CASSLNSRELFF
CDR3 DNA: TGTGCCAGCAGCTTGAATTCTAGGGAGCTGTTTTTT
V gene: TRBV11-2
D gene: -
J gene: TRBJ2-2
clone size: -

CDR3 protein: CASSQVSGGASNEQFF
CDR3 DNA: TGTGCCAGCAGCCAAGTATCGGGGGGGGCCTCCAATGAGCAGTTCTTC
V gene: TRBV4-2
D gene: TRBD2
J gene: TRBJ2-1
clone size: -

CDR3 protein: CASSSLDLWEKLFF
CDR3 DNA: TGTGCCAGTAGTAGTCTTGATCTTTGGGAAAAACTGTTTTTT
V gene: TRBV19
D gene: -
J gene: TRBJ1-4
clone size: -

CDR3 protein: CASKRGQLDTGELFF
CDR3 DNA: TGTGCCAGCAAGCGTGGACAGCTAGACACCGGGGAGCTGTTTTTT
V gene: TRBV28
D gene: -
J gene: TRBJ2-2
clone size: -

CDR3 protein: CASSVAPMNTEAFF
CDR3 DNA: TGTGCCAGCAGCGTAGCTCCTATGAACACTGAAGCTTTCTTT
V gene: TRBV9
D gene: -
J gene: TRBJ1-1
clone size: few

CDR3 protein: CAIARSVGADTQYF
CDR3 DNA: TGTGCCATCGCACGGAGTGTAGGGGCAGATACGCAGTATTTT
V gene: TRBV10-3
D gene: -
J gene: TRBJ2-3
clone size: -

CDR3 protein: CSASTGRETQYF
CDR3 DNA: TGCAGTGCTAGTACGGGTAGAGAGACCCAGTACTTC
V gene: TRBV20-1
D gene: -
J gene: TRBJ2-5
clone size: -

CDR3 protein: CASSLVGGAKNIQYF
CDR3 DNA: TGTGCCAGCAGCCTCGTGGGGGGAGCCAAAAACATTCAGTACTTC
V gene: TRBV7-9
D gene: -
J gene: TRBJ2-4
clone size: few

CDR3 protein: CASSPPAQKSLEQYF
CDR3 DNA: TGTGCCAGCTCACCACCGGCACAGAAATCTCTCGAGCAGTACTTC
V gene: TRBV18
D gene: -
J gene: TRBJ2-7
clone size: -

CDR3 protein: CASSLDTGELFF
CDR3 DNA: TGTGCCAGCAGCTTAGACACCGGGGAGCTGTTTTTT
V gene: TRBV7-9
D gene: -
J gene: TRBJ2-2
clone size: -

CDR3 protein: CASSKVGGQNYGYTF
CDR3 DNA: TGTGCCAGCAGCAAAGTAGGGGGACAGAACTATGGCTACACCTTC
V gene: TRBV21-1
D gene: -
J gene: TRBJ1-2
clone size: -

CDR3 protein: CASSQYQGIQPQHF
CDR3 DNA: TGTGCCAGCAGCCAATACCAGGGAATTCAGCCCCAGCATTTT
V gene: TRBV7-8
D gene: -
J gene: TRBJ1-5
clone size: -